In this sample, the clone carrying this TCR beta chain turned up a few times. Its target is unknown. Healthy bone marrow donors formed the donor group. The data derive from a study of cytomegalovirus exposure and HLA in healthy donors. Overall study: Among over 350 genotyped donors, about 83% fell in the Caucasian-associated ancestry cluster. Overall study results and limits: Links to common viral pathogens appeared, in a later analysis, for several of the most significant clusters.

PCR primers comprised 60 Vbeta and 13 Jbeta primers. Method: immunoSEQ multiplex PCR; TCRdb's copy keeps in-frame clones and lacks some. The top ten clones hold 2.5% to 3% of a sample with 150,000 to 200,000 clones, 65% to 85% of them seen once. The receptor was isolated from a woman aged 45-60 years in good health and CMV-seropositive. The sample was PBMCs.

The DNA for the CDR3 is TGTGCCAGTACTACAGGGCCATGGGATGAGCAGTTCTTC. It specifies CASTTGPWDEQFF. The chain couples TRBV19 to TRBJ2-1; D might be TRBD1 (6 bases). The V gene's germline CDR1 is LNHDA and CDR2 SQIVND (reference sequence). Deletions cut 7 bases from V and 8 bases from J, with 15 bases between. There are 13 residues in the CDR3.